This T cell receptor beta chain was observed in a study of cytomegalovirus exposure and HLA in healthy donors. Study in general: Around 78 million unique TCR sequences came from HLA-typed donors in an early release. Overall study results and limits: Clonal expansion was found to be greater in HLA-associated TCR beta chains than in equally common others in a later analysis.

The donors gave bone marrow, and they were healthy. Of note for this clone: Its antigen is unknown.

The PCR was carried out with 60 Vbeta primers and 13 Jbeta primers. Sequenced by immunoSEQ multiplex PCR; TCRdb stores in-frame clones only, minus some. There are about 140,000 clones in the sample; 70% to 75% occur only once, and 1.6% lies in the top ten. The sample comprised PBMCs. This TCR was recovered from a woman aged 30 to 39 in good health and CMV-seronegative.

The CDR3 region is CASSSTGNTGELFF. In DNA form, the CDR3 reads TGTGCCAGCAGCTCGACAGGAAACACCGGGGAGCTGTTTTTT. The chain is built from TRBV5-5 and TRBJ2-2; maybe TRBD1 (6 bases). CDR1 is SGHKS and CDR2 is YYEKEE in the germline V gene (reference sequence). The ends were cut back, 3 bases at V and 2 bases at J, with 8 bases in the middle. The CDR3 is 14 residues long.